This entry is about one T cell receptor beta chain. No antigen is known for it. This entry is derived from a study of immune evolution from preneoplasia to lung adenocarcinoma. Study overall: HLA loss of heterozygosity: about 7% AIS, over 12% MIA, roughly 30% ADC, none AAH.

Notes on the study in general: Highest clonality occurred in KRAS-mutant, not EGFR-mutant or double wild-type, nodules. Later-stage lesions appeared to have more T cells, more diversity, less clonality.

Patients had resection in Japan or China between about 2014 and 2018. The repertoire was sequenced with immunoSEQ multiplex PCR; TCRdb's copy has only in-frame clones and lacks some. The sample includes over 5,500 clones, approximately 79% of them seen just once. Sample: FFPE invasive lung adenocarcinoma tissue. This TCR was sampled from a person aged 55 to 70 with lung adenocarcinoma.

The CDR3 region has the DNA TGTGCCAGCTCGTCGGGACGGGGGGTCGAGCAGTACTTC. Residues: CASSSGRGVEQYF. The chain employs TRBV18 and TRBJ2-7; 7 bases fit TRBD2. With V trimmed by 6 bases and J by 6 bases, 8 bases remained unmatched. Germline CDR1 and CDR2: KGHSH and LQKENI. The CDR3 spans 13 residues.